This T cell receptor (beta chain) was captured in a study of CD8 T cells in ankylosing spondylitis. Note on this clonotype: Antigen: not known.

TCRdb analysed the 5' RACE reads with MiXCR anew, one entry per CDR3 protein. Of fewer than 500,000 distinct CDR3 sequences listed, 25% to 30% are singletons. The CDR3 has 13 amino acids. CDR1 is DFQATT and CDR2 is SNEGSKA in the germline V gene (reference sequence). The J segment lost 7 bases and the V segment lost 1 base, leaving 2 bases of the junction unmatched. Whole-study findings and limits: Seemingly distinctive of ankylosing spondylitis blood was a TCR beta motif formed by eight highly homologous variants.

This receptor was taken from a male donor with ankylosing spondylitis. Sequenced material: blood, either unsorted or a sorted T cell fraction (not recorded which). The V call is TRBV20-1, the J call TRBJ2-4; 9 bases fit TRBD1. For the CDR3, the DNA is TGCAGTGCTAGAGGACAGGGGGGTAACATTCAGTACTTC. It yields the protein CSARGQGGNIQYF.